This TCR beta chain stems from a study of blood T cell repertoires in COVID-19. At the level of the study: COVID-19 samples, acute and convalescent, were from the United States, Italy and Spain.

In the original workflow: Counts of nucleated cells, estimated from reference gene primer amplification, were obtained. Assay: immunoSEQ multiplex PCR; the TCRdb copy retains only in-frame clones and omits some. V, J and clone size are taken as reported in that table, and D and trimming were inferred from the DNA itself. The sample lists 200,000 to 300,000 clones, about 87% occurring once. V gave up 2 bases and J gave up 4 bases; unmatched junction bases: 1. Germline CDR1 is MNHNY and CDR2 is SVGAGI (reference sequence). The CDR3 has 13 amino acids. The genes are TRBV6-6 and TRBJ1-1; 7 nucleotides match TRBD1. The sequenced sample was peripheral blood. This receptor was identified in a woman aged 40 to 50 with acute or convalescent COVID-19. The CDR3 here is CASSYRQGTEAFF. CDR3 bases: TGTGCCAGCAGTTACCGACAGGGCACTGAAGCTTTCTTT.